The following is a T cell receptor beta chain sequence with its context. In the authors' methods: Estimated nucleated cell counts came from reference gene primer amplification. Sequenced by immunoSEQ multiplex PCR; TCRdb stores in-frame clones only, minus some. V, J and clone size were drawn from that table, and D and trimming were deduced from the DNA. The data contain around 220,000 clones, 70% to 90% of them singletons. Enrolment of Seattle patients took place during active infection, and they were followed longitudinally. These data belong to a study of blood T cell repertoires in COVID-19. About the study: Samples representing acute and convalescent COVID-19 were sourced from the United States, Italy and Spain. PBMCs, B-cell-depleted T cells, or T cells were the source of the cDNA or gDNA that made up the material.

CDR1 and CDR2 (germline): WNHNN, SYGVQD (reference sequence). This CDR3 contains 13 residues. V shed 2 bases and J shed 5 bases, with 7 bases lying between them. Sequencing used peripheral blood. This receptor was obtained from a woman in her forties or fifties with COVID-19, enrolled during active disease. The V and J genes are TRBV10-1 and TRBJ1-5; possibly TRBD1 for D (6 bases). This CDR3 is CASSENRDQPQHF. The CDR3 DNA reads as TGCGCCAGCAGTGAGAACAGGGATCAGCCCCAGCATTTT.